This T cell receptor beta chain was captured in a study of beta chain features in type 1 diabetes. Study observations and caveats: More deletions and fewer insertions at VDJ junctions were seen in type 1 diabetes patients. Possibly, sequencing cDNA over-represented cells that had high TCR expression levels. Shortening that was moderate but significant affected the TCRB CDR3s of Type 1 diabetes patients in all four CD4+ subsets. Relative to healthy donors, patients appeared to have naive, central memory and Treg TCRB repertoires that were more similar.

J gave up 4 bases and V 7 bases, and 6 bases lay outside the gene matches. The CDR3 has 12 residues. Germline CDR1 reads GTSNPN; CDR2 reads SVGIG (reference sequence). This clone has a handful of counts. Its antigen is currently unknown. Reverse transcription of all isolated RNA meant that expressed TCRB transcripts were sequenced. Assay used: immunoSEQ multiplex PCR; TCRdb lists only in-frame clones, some missing. The profile covers around 250,000 clones, with roughly 14% appearing a single time and roughly 0.019% taken by the ten largest. This chain joins TRBV30 and TRBJ1-1; 7 bases are a match to TRBD1. The receptor was isolated from a man aged 25-45 years with type 1 diabetes. Sample: naive CD4+ T cells from blood. The CDR3, as DNA: TGTGCCTTCACACGACAGGGCACTGAAGCTTTCTTT. It is translated as CAFTRQGTEAFF.